These 5 T cell receptor beta chains came from one sample sequenced in a study of blood T cell repertoires in COVID-19. Sequenced by immunoSEQ multiplex PCR; TCRdb stores in-frame clones only, minus some. Here the sample spans 87,000 or so clones, approximately 80% being singletons. The sample was peripheral blood. These receptors originate from a woman in her sixties or seventies with acute or convalescent COVID-19.

This clone was found once. This chain joins TRBV5-1 and TRBJ1-1; D call uncertain. The CDR3 runs 15 residues. Germline V gene data show CDR1 as SGHRS and CDR2 as YFSETQ. V gave up 4 bases and J gave up 0 bases, with 13 bases separating them. CDR3 nucleotides: TGCGCCAGCAGCGCCGGACTGAACATGAACACTGAAGCTTTCTTT. It translates to CASSAGLNMNTEAFF. The full variable domain, with the rest looked up from reference TRBV5-1 and TRBJ1-1, is KAGVTQTPRYLIKTRGQQVTLSCSPISGHRSVSWYQQTPGQGLQFLFEYFSETQRNKGNFPGRFSGRQFSNSRSEMNVSTLELGDSALYLCASSAGLNMNTEAFFGQGTRLTVV.

The chain has TRBV6-1 and TRBJ1-1, with 8 bases aligning to TRBD1. V dropped 2 bases and J dropped 0; count of bases not matched to a gene: 5. Germline V CDR1 and CDR2: MNHNS, SASEGT. The CDR3 covers 16 residues. Written as DNA, the CDR3 is TGTGCCAGCAGTGAAAAACGGACAGGGCTGAACACTGAAGCTTTCTTT. Its protein is CASSEKRTGLNTEAFF.

The V and J genes are TRBV5-1 and TRBJ2-5; 8 bases are shared with TRBD1. In germline, CDR1 is SGHRS, CDR2 YFSETQ. The CDR3 sequence is 14 residues long. The ends lost 4 bases at V and 2 bases at J; junction bases unmatched: 4. The DNA of the CDR3 is TGCGCCAGCAGCCCGGGACAGGCACAAGAGACCCAGTACTTC. This sequence encodes CASSPGQAQETQYF.

This clone showed up just a few times. The V call is TRBV2, the J call TRBJ2-7; the match to TRBD2 covers 7 bases. Trimming cost V 6 bases and J 0 bases; bases outside gene matches: 2. The CDR3 sequence is 13 residues long. Per the germline V gene, CDR1 is SNHLY and CDR2 is FYNNEI. The CDR3 nucleotides are TGTGCCAGCAGGGGGGGGAGCTCCTACGAGCAGTACTTC. It is translated as CASRGGSSYEQYF.

The chain has TRBV11-2 and TRBJ1-1; D may be TRBD1 (5 bases). The germline V gene has CDR1 SGHAT and CDR2 FQNNGV. The CDR3 runs 14 residues. Trimming stripped 6 bases from V and 5 bases from J, with 16 bases between. CDR3 amino acids: CASRVTAVGTEAFF. In nucleotides, the CDR3 is TGTGCCAGCAGGGTGACAGCCGTCGGGACTGAAGCTTTCTTT.